This T cell receptor (beta chain) was sequenced for a study of graft-versus-host responses after intestinal transplantation. Remarks on this clone: Its cognate antigen is unknown.

Produced via immunoSEQ multiplex PCR; TCRdb's table is partial and in-frame only. Of around 90,000 clones listed, approximately 95% are singletons. CDR3 length equals 15 residues. V was clipped by 5 bases and J by 5 bases; unmatched bases: 10. Per the germline V gene, CDR1 is MNHEY and CDR2 is SVGAGI. Specimen: unstimulated CD8+ T cells sorted from spleen or lymph node cells, collected before intestinal transplant. V usage is TRBV6-5 and J usage is TRBJ1-1; TRBD1 agrees at 8 bases. The clonotype originates from a human donor who received an intestinal transplant. The CDR3, as DNA: TGTGCCAGCAGTGCAGGACAGGGTCTGGGGACTGAAGCTTTCTTT. Residues: CASSAGQGLGTEAFF.